This T cell receptor (beta chain) was identified during a study of shared clonotypes between healthy human individuals. Across the whole study: CD4 naive and CD4 memory each took three plates per donor, while CD8 naive took two and CD8 memory one.

The ends were cut back, 6 bases at V and 4 bases at J, with 25 bases in the middle. The CDR3 consists of 17 residues. Looked up from germline, CDR1 is MDHEN and CDR2 is SYDVKM. Clones were sequenced by immunoSEQ multiplex PCR, and TCRdb holds only the in-frame ones, with some missing. Among more than 850,000 clones listed, approximately 80% were seen once. As to this clone: Its antigen remains unidentified.

Study-level points and caveats: The study's rarefaction showed incomplete sorted-subset sequencing despite large depth. It was observed that 4% to 6% of naive CD4 clonotypes were shared across a few donors. Relative to clonotypes present in all four donors, those not shared had lower generation probabilities.

The rearrangement links TRBV28 to TRBJ2-7; D possibly uses TRBD1 or TRBD2 (7 bases each). The clonotype was recovered from a young man in good health. Some clones in this sample may be carry-over from other donors' samples. Sequencing input: memory CD4+ T cells from PBMCs. Subset here: CD45RA-negative fraction. The CDR3 DNA is TGTGCCAGCAGCACCCAGGGGGGCGGGAGTGGGAGGTACGAGCAGTACTTC. Protein product: CASSTQGGGSGRYEQYF.